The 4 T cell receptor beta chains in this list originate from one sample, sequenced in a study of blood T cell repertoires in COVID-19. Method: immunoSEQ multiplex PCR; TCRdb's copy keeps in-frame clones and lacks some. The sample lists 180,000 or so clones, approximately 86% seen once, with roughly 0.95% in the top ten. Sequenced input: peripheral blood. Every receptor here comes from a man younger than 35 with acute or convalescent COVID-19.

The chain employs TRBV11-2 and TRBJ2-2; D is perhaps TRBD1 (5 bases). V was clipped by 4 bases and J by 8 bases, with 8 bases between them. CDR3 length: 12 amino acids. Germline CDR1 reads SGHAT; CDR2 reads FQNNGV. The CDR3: CASSSGLGELFF. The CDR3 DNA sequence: TGTGCCAGCAGCTCAGGGTTAGGGGAGCTGTTTTTT.

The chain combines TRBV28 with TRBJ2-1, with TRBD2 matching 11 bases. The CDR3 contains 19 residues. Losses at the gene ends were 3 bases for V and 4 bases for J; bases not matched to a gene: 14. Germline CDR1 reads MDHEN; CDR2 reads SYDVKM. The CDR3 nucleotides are TGTGCCAGCAGTTTCATTCGGGCTAGCGGGGGGCTAGGATACAATGAGCAGTTCTTC. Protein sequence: CASSFIRASGGLGYNEQFF.

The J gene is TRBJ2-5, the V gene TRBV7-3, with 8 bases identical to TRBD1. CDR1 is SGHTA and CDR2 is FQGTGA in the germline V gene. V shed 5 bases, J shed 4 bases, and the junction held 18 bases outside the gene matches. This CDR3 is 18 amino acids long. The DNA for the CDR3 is TGTGCCAGCAGCCCCTCGGTAATAGACAGGGGTCGACCAGAGACCCAGTACTTC. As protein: CASSPSVIDRGRPETQYF.

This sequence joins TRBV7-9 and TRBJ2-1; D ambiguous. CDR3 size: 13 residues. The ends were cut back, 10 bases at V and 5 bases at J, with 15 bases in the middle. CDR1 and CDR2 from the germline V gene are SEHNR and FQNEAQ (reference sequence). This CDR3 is CAITRQVDNEQFF. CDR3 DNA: TGTGCCATAACGCGTCAGGTCGACAATGAGCAGTTCTTC.